The T cell receptor beta chain described here comes from a study of technical replicates of blood from several donors. CDR1 MNHEY and CDR2 SMNVEV come from the germline V gene (reference sequence). J gave up 1 base and V 5 bases, and 5 bases lay outside the gene matches. The length of the CDR3 is 14 residues. Some clones are missing from TCRdb's copy, which holds only in-frame ones; the method was immunoSEQ multiplex PCR. The sample yields tens of thousands of clones, 93% seen once. The gene calls are TRBV27 and TRBJ2-7, with 7 bases identical to TRBD1. Sequencing was performed on T cells isolated from PBMCs. This receptor was obtained from a human donor in good health. CDR3 coding DNA: TGTGCCAGCAGTCCCCGACAGGGTTCCTACGAGCAGTACTTC. Encoded protein: CASSPRQGSYEQYF.